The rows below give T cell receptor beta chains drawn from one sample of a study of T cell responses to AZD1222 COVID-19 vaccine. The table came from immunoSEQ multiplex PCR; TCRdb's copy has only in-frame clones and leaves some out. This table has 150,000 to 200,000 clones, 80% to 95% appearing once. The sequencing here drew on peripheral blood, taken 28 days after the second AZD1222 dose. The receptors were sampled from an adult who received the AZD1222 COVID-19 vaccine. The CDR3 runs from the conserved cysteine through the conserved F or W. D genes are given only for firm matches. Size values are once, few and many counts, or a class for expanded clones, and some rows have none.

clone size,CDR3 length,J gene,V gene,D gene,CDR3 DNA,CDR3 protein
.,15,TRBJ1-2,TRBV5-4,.,TGTGCCAGCAGCTACACTTCCGGGGGCTTTGATGGCTACACCTTC,CASSYTSGGFDGYTF
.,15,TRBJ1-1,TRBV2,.,TGTGCCAGCAGTTGGGAGGGCAGGATGAACACTGAAGCTTTCTTT,CASSWEGRMNTEAFF
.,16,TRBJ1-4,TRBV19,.,TGTGCCAGTAGTATAGGACAGGCCGCAACTAATGAAAAACTGTTTTTT,CASSIGQAATNEKLFF
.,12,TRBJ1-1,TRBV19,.,TGTGCCAGTAGCTCGTTGGACACTGAAGCTTTCTTT,CASSSLDTEAFF
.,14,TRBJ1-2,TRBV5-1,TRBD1,TGCGCCAGCAGCTTAGGACAGGCGATCTATGGCTACACCTTC,CASSLGQAIYGYTF
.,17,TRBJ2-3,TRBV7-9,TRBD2,TGTGCCAGCAGCCGACAAAGACTAGCGGGATCCACAGATACGCAGTATTTT,CASSRQRLAGSTDTQYF
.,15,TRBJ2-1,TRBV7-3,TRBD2,TGTGCCAGCAGCATTACTAGCGAGTCCTACAATGAGCAGTTCTTC,CASSITSESYNEQFF
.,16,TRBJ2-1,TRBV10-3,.,TGTGCCATCAGTGAGTCGCTGCGCCAGGGAAACAATGAGCAGTTCTTC,CAISESLRQGNNEQFF
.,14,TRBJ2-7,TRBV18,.,TGTGCCAGCTCACCAAGGAGGAGCTCCTACGAGCAGTACTTC,CASSPRRSSYEQYF
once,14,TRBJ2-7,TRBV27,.,TGTGCCAGCAGGCGAAGTTTACTCCAAAACGAGCAGTACTTC,CASRRSLLQNEQYF
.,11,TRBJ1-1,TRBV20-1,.,TGCAGTGACATTAAGGACACTGAAGCTTTCTTT,CSDIKDTEAFF
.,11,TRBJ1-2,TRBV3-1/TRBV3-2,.,TGTGCCAGCAGCCAAGGTGGCGGCTACACCTTC,CASSQGGGYTF
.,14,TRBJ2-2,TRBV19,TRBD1,TGTGCCAGTAGTGCAACAGGGGACACCGGGGAGCTGTTTTTT,CASSATGDTGELFF
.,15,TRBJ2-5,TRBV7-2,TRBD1,TGTGCCAGCAGCTTAGATGGCAGGGGGACGGAGACCCAGTACTTC,CASSLDGRGTETQYF
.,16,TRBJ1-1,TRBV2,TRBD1,TGTGCCAGCAGGAAGGGGACAGGAGCCGGTGTGGCTGAAGCTTTCTTT,CASRKGTGAGVAEAFF
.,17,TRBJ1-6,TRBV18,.,TGTGCCAGCTCACGTGAGAGGACTGATCGGCTTGGTTCACCCCTCCACTTT,CASSRERTDRLGSPLHF
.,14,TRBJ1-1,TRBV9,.,TGTGCCAGCAGCCCCGGACAAGGGAACACTGAAGCTTTCTTT,CASSPGQGNTEAFF
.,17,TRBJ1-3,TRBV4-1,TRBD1,TGCGCCAGCAGCCAGCCGACAGGGGGCTACTCTGGAAACACCATATATTTT,CASSQPTGGYSGNTIYF
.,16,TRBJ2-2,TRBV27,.,TGTGCCAGCAGAAAAGACGGAGCAAGGGACACCGGGGAGCTGTTTTTT,CASRKDGARDTGELFF
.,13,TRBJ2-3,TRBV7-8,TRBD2,TGTGCCAGCAGCCCGGGGGGGCTGTATACGCAGTATTTT,CASSPGGLYTQYF
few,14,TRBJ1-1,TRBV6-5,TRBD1,TGTGCCAGCAGTCAACGGACAGGGCACACTGAAGCTTTCTTT,CASSQRTGHTEAFF
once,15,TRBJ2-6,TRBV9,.,TGTGCCAGCAGCGTAGGAACCAGGGGGGCCAACGTCCTGACTTTC,CASSVGTRGANVLTF
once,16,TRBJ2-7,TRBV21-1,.,TGTGCCAGCAGGGTCAAAGGAGTCAGGGGGACTGTAGAGCAGTACTTC,CASRVKGVRGTVEQYF
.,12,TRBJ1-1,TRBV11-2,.,TGTGCCAGCAGCCCCGGGTACACTGAAGCTTTCTTT,CASSPGYTEAFF